Sequencing of this TCR beta chain was carried out in a study of blood T cell repertoires in COVID-19. Germline V gene data show CDR1 as MNHEY and CDR2 as SVGAGI. The CDR3 contains 14 residues. Trimming removed 2 bases from V and 9 bases from J; junction bases left unmatched: 4. Assay used: immunoSEQ multiplex PCR; TCRdb lists only in-frame clones, some missing. The sample includes 100,000 or so clones, less than 80% seen only once; the top ten take around 15%. The receptor's source is a woman over 75 with acute or convalescent COVID-19. V is TRBV6-5 and J is TRBJ1-6, with 7 bases lining up with TRBD1. The sequenced sample was peripheral blood. Here the CDR3 reads CASSYRGRGSPLHF. CDR3 nucleotide sequence: TGTGCCAGCAGTTACAGGGGGCGAGGTTCACCCCTCCACTTT.